This T cell receptor (beta chain) appears in the sequencing data of a study of T-cell reconstitution after alpha-beta-depleted transplantation in children. This clonotype was counted many times. During its preparation, the TCRbeta library received unique molecular identifiers. MiXCR was run by TCRdb on the PCR reads, yielding one entry per CDR3 protein. The data contain 300,000 to 400,000 distinct CDR3 sequences, more than 10% of them singletons. Trimming pared 3 bases from V and 10 bases from J, leaving 12 bases between. This CDR3 spans 12 amino acids. Germline CDR1 reads LGHDT; CDR2 reads YNNKEL (reference sequence).

The chain is built from TRBV3-1 and TRBJ1-1; a weak D match, TRBD1 (6 bases). This sample comprised PBMCs, obtained from the stem cell graft. This sequence was found in a human donor who donated a stem cell graft to a child with Fanconi anemia. CDR3 loop: CASSQVGAGAFF. DNA of the CDR3: TGTGCCAGCAGCCAGGTGGGGGCAGGAGCTTTCTTT.